This T cell receptor beta chain was found in a study of low-dose radiotherapy and immunotherapy resistance in tumors. Study as a whole: Cohort 1 received 0.5 Gy per fraction every 2 weeks, totaling 6.5 Gy. Cohort 2 patients were irradiated with 1 Gy every two weeks, reaching 13 Gy over 26 weeks.

TRAV- and TRBV-specific primers primed first-strand cDNA, covering alpha and beta chains. A roughly 19-cycle PCR with a constant-region primer and V-primer adapter amplified TCRs. TCRdb itself ran the reads through MiXCR, one entry per CDR3 protein. The sample lists tens of thousands of distinct CDR3 sequences, less than 35% occurring once. The time point denotes: before trial treatment. Patients with advanced, tumor-infiltrating lymphocyte-negative solid tumors were eligible. Germline CDR1 reads LNHDA; CDR2 reads SQIVND (reference sequence). J lost 0 bases, V lost 3 bases, and 6 bases had no gene match. The CDR3 totals 16 residues. This clonotype was observed many times.

This chain joins TRBV19 and TRBJ2-3; TRBD2 aligns across 7 bases. The source is a female donor with ovarian cancer. The sequencing here drew on PBMCs, taken before treatment. CDR3 residues: CASSMRRGYSTDTQYF. The CDR3 nucleotides are TGTGCCAGTAGTATGCGGCGGGGGTACAGCACAGATACGCAGTATTTT. Supplemented by reference TRBV19 and TRBJ2-3, the full variable domain reads DGGITQSPKYLFRKEGQNVTLSCEQNLNHDAMYWYRQDPGQGLRLIYYSQIVNDFQKGDIAEGYSVSREKKESFPLTVTSAQKNPTAFYLCASSMRRGYSTDTQYFGPGTRLTVL.